This TCR beta chain was retrieved from a study of identical twins (dated by TCRdb to 2015 to 2016). Turning to the overall study: To test whether fetal clonotypes persist, this study deep-sequenced TCR alpha and beta repertoires from monozygotic twins, from unrelated adults of various ages, and from cord blood. Replicate twin experiments were performed at different times using different library preparation protocols to rule out contamination.

Every donor in the study was a healthy Caucasian. The twin cohort consisted of three pairs of female monozygotic twins, all aged about 18 to 29 years. The RNA used for TCR libraries was isolated from peripheral blood mononuclear cells. Study-level results and caveats: Because the same donors could not be followed over many years, the conclusions depended on cross-sectional statistical analysis. Out-of-frame TCR alpha sequences shared between twins showed an excess of low generation-probability sequences compared with coincidental sharing between unrelated individuals. Excess twin sharing in beta out-of-frame sequences was weaker because fewer shared sequences lowered the signal-to-noise ratio. Fewer insertions were carried by abundant cord blood beta clonotypes; a weaker similar trend was observed in young adult naive repertoires, while no such trend was observed in memory repertoires. Invariant T cells such as MAIT and iNKT could partly confound zero-insertion analyses, although diverse VJ usage argued against such confounding for most clonotypes. In monozygotic twins, recombination models systematically underestimated out-of-frame TCR alpha sharing, but the models matched the sharing seen between unrelated individuals.

Worth noting for this clonotype: The target of this receptor is not known. No qualities accompany the bases; no much larger clone lies one base away.

From the cysteine through the phenylalanine, the CDR3 covers 16 amino acids. Kept here is only the CDR3 DNA, which spans 48 bases and is read in frame from base 1. As encoded in the germline V gene (reference sequence), CDR1 is MNHEY while CDR2 is SMNVEV. Ends trimmed: V by 8 bases, J by 10 bases; bases unmatched to a gene: 20. Receptor amplification or capture employed 5' RACE. The instrument given in TCRdb is Illumina HiSeq 2000. Template switching added a universal primer binding site, and the final cDNA carried a unique molecular identifier that allowed TCR cDNA molecules to be counted accurately. First-strand cDNA for TCR alpha and beta chains was synthesized from specific primers in the conserved constant-segment region. To control for contamination, every cDNA library carried two barcodes: a SMART-Mk sample barcode plus Illumina barcodes. Two successive PCR steps introduced TruSeq adapter sequences along with Illumina sample barcodes. The Illumina HiSeq platform was used with custom primers to sequence TCR alpha and beta cDNA libraries. In the source study's methods: Unique molecular identifiers were extracted from raw reads with MiGEC, and CDR3 positions were determined with MiXCR. For each individual, recombination models were inferred using an EM algorithm with the repgenHMM and IGoR tools. The tcR package in R was used for shared clonotype analysis, with sharing normalized by the product of cloneset sizes. To study raw recombination free of thymic and clonal selection effects, out-of-frame nonproductive sequences were analyzed. TCRdb reprocessing: public reads trimmed at Q25 with fastp, clones called with MiXCR, in-frame beta chains kept. Every distinct CDR3 protein forms one entry, paired with its most common genes and DNA. These V and J calls are TCRdb output, not the study's own analysis. The sample yields around 960,000 distinct CDR3 sequences; 10% to 15% were counted once. The ten largest clones add up to about 1.5% of the sample.

The sample was also reused in another study, on yellow fever vaccine responses in identical twins. Per that second paper: The T cell response to vaccination in identical twins was reported by the authors to appear partly convergent and partly personalized. The study precisely tracked vaccine-responding T cell clones in identical twins.

The sequence derives from a woman aged 18-30 years in good health. The sequenced sample consisted of PBMCs. The V and J genes are TRBV27 and TRBJ2-1, and TRBD2 matches 7 of the central bases. The bases read TGTGCCAGCTTCTCTGGACTAGTCGGGATACTGGGGGAGCAGTTCTTC. Its product reads: CASFSGLVGILGEQFF.